The 20 T cell receptor beta chains below all came from one sample that was sequenced in a study of blood T cell repertoires in COVID-19 (TCRdb year 2020). The library was produced with the immunoSEQ multiplex PCR assay. Sourced from immuneACCESS, this table was stored by TCRdb with only in-frame sequences that have V and J called. A share of the clones is absent; for the studies checked, an unresolved V gene accounts for under half, and the remainder has no known explanation. The sample table records about 250,000 clones; approximately 88% of these occur just once. Clones ranked in the top ten supply roughly 0.8% of the sample. Input material: peripheral blood. These receptors came from a woman aged 25 to 39 with acute or convalescent COVID-19.

Worth noting for this clone: A junction end diverges from the germline sequence, so it may reflect a read error. V is TRBV7-9 and J is TRBJ2-5; no definite D call. Per germline, CDR1 SEHNR and CDR2 FQNEAQ (reference sequence). CDR3 length equals 13 residues. CDR3 sequence reads: CASRFASQETQYF. In DNA, the CDR3 is TGTGCCAGCCGCTTTGCCAGCCAAGAGACCCAGTACTTC.

This clone came up a few times. This rearrangement joins TRBV5-4 to TRBJ2-1; 13 bases agree with TRBD2. This CDR3 comprises 16 residues. Germline loops: CDR1 SGHNT, CDR2 YYREEE (reference sequence). J gave up 7 bases and V 0 bases, and 4 bases lay outside the gene matches. DNA for the CDR3: TGTGCCAGCAGCTTGGTTCGGACTAGCGGGAGTAATGAGCAGTTCTTC. This gives the protein CASSLVRTSGSNEQFF.

J is TRBJ1-2 and V is TRBV12-3 or TRBV12-4, with no clear D. The CDR3 has 11 amino acids. With 3 bases removed from V and 8 bases from J, the gap between germline ends came to 7 bases. This CDR3 is CASSFTRGYTF. CDR3 nucleotides: TGTGCCAGCAGTTTCACGAGAGGCTACACCTTC.

A single count supports this clone. V is TRBV11-2 and J is TRBJ2-7; TRBD2 is a possible D gene (6 bases). The CDR3 sequence is 20 residues long. The V end lost 0 bases, the J end lost 0 bases, and 24 bases lay between the germline ends. Germline V gene data show CDR1 as SGHAT and CDR2 as FQNNGV. The CDR3 region has the DNA TGTGCCAGCAGCTTAGATCAGCTAGCGATGCTTCCCTTCAGCTCCTACGAGCAGTACTTC. This encodes CASSLDQLAMLPFSSYEQYF.

V gene TRBV9 combines with J gene TRBJ2-5; 9 nucleotides line up with TRBD1. The CDR3 runs to 16 residues. CDR1 SGDLS and CDR2 YYNGEE come from the germline V gene. V gave up 0 bases and J gave up 6 bases; unmatched junction bases: 9. CDR3 nucleotide sequence: TGTGCCAGCAGCGTAGGTGGGGGACAGGGAAGGCAGACCCAGTACTTC. As protein: CASSVGGGQGRQTQYF.

The chain has TRBV5-4 and TRBJ2-3; 8 bases agree with TRBD1. This CDR3 region has 15 residues. V dropped 1 base and J dropped 4; count of bases not matched to a gene: 5. In germline, CDR1 is SGHNT, CDR2 YYREEE (reference sequence). DNA for the CDR3: TGTGCCAGCAGCTTGACAGGGGGAAAGGCAGATACGCAGTATTTT. It encodes CASSLTGGKADTQYF.

In this sample, this clone turned up once. The J gene is TRBJ1-5, the V gene TRBV9; 10 bases line up with TRBD1. Trimming cost V 0 bases and J 3 bases; bases outside gene matches: 3. The length of the CDR3 is 16 residues. From germline, CDR1 is SGDLS and CDR2 YYNGEE. DNA of the CDR3: TGTGCCAGCAGCGTAGGACAGGGGGCCGACAATCAGCCCCAGCATTTT. This sequence encodes CASSVGQGADNQPQHF.

The V call is TRBV29-1, the J call TRBJ2-7; 7 bases align to TRBD2. Germline V lookup: CDR1 SQVTM, CDR2 ANQGSEA. The V and J ends lost 4 bases and 5 bases, in that order; junction bases with no gene match: 14. The CDR3 covers 15 residues. The CDR3 region is CSVGAAGGRSNEQYF. CDR3 coding DNA: TGCAGCGTTGGGGCCGCGGGCGGGAGATCTAACGAGCAGTACTTC.

The rearrangement uses TRBV5-5 and TRBJ2-7; a weak D match, TRBD1 (5 bases). Germline CDR1 is SGHKS and CDR2 is YYEKEE (reference sequence). This CDR3 spans 15 amino acids. Trimming pared 2 bases from V and 1 base from J, leaving 13 bases between. CDR3 protein: CASSFEDIGSYEQYF. CDR3 bases: TGTGCCAGCAGCTTTGAGGACATAGGGTCCTACGAGCAGTACTTC.

The V gene is TRBV2, the J gene TRBJ2-1; 8 nucleotides align to TRBD2. Germline V gene sequence: CDR1 SNHLY, CDR2 FYNNEI. This CDR3 contains 15 residues. The junction had 8 bases not matched to a gene; V was cut back by 6 bases and J by 4 bases. The CDR3 region is CASRLTGGPYNEQFF. In DNA, the CDR3 is TGTGCCAGCAGGCTAACGGGAGGGCCATACAATGAGCAGTTCTTC. Supplemented by reference TRBV2 and TRBJ2-1, the full variable domain reads EPEVTQTPSHQVTQMGQEVILRCVPISNHLYFYWYRQILGQKVEFLVSFYNNEISEKSEIFDDQFSVERPDGSNFTLKIRSTKLEDSAMYFCASRLTGGPYNEQFFGPGTRLTVL.

The rearrangement joins TRBV5-5 to TRBJ2-5; D is perhaps TRBD1 (6 bases). Germline CDR1 and CDR2: SGHKS and YYEKEE (reference sequence). With 0 bases removed from V and 4 bases from J, the gap between germline ends came to 16 bases. The CDR3 contains 16 residues. CDR3: CASSLVTQGWGETQYF. The CDR3 region has the DNA TGTGCCAGCAGCTTGGTCACACAGGGCTGGGGAGAGACCCAGTACTTC. Full variable domain (outside the CDR3, taken from reference TRBV5-5 and TRBJ2-5): DAGVTQSPTHLIKTRGQQVTLRCSPISGHKSVSWYQQVLGQGPQFIFQYYEKEERGRGNFPDRFSARQFPNYSSELNVNALLLGDSALYLCASSLVTQGWGETQYFGPGTRLLVL.

The V gene is TRBV29-1, the J gene TRBJ2-2; a possible D gene is TRBD2 (7 bases). This CDR3 has 13 residues. Trimming shortened V by 6 bases and J by 7 bases, and 15 bases separated the two germline ends. Germline lookup yields CDR1 SQVTM and CDR2 ANQGSEA. CDR3 protein: CSVLGGARGELFF. The CDR3 nucleotides read TGCAGCGTCCTGGGGGGGGCCCGCGGGGAGCTGTTTTTT.

The V call is TRBV19, the J call TRBJ1-1, with 10 bases aligning to TRBD1. The CDR3 covers 15 residues. CDR1 and CDR2 (germline): LNHDA, SQIVND (reference sequence). V gave up 6 bases and J gave up 2 bases; unmatched junction bases: 6. The CDR3 loop reads CASSPRTGGNTEAFF. CDR3 bases: TGTGCCAGTAGCCCCCGGACAGGGGGTAACACTGAAGCTTTCTTT. The full variable domain, completed using reference TRBV19 and TRBJ1-1, is DGGITQSPKYLFRKEGQNVTLSCEQNLNHDAMYWYRQDPGQGLRLIYYSQIVNDFQKGDIAEGYSVSREKKESFPLTVTSAQKNPTAFYLCASSPRTGGNTEAFFGQGTRLTVV.

The chain is built from TRBV9 and TRBJ1-1, with TRBD1 matching 9 bases. Germline V gene lookup returns CDR1 SGDLS and CDR2 YYNGEE. V lost 0 bases and J lost 1; bases outside the gene matches: 1. The CDR3 is 15 amino acids. The DNA of the CDR3 is TGTGCCAGCAGCGTAGCGGGACAGGGGAACACTGAAGCTTTCTTT. Its translation is CASSVAGQGNTEAFF.

This rearrangement joins TRBV5-4 to TRBJ2-3; 10 bases fit TRBD2. From germline, CDR1 is SGHNT and CDR2 YYREEE (reference sequence). Unmatched junction bases numbered 6, after V lost 0 bases and J lost 5 bases. This CDR3 region has 16 residues. The CDR3 region has the DNA TGTGCCAGCAGCTTGGAAAGCGGGAGGGCTGGAGATACGCAGTATTTT. Encoded protein: CASSLESGRAGDTQYF.

The chain is built from TRBV6-5 and TRBJ1-5; 8 nucleotides match TRBD1. Looked up from germline, CDR1 is MNHEY and CDR2 is SVGAGI. J was trimmed by 4 bases and V by 6 bases; bases with no gene match: 8. CDR3 length: 15 amino acids. CDR3 DNA sequence: TGTGCCAGCAGCCCGACAGGGGTCGGTAATCAGCCCCAGCATTTT. This codes for CASSPTGVGNQPQHF.

The V call is TRBV5-6, the J call TRBJ1-6; the match to TRBD1 covers 7 bases. V shed 1 base, J shed 0 bases, and the junction held 10 bases outside the gene matches. Germline V gene sequence: CDR1 SGHDT, CDR2 YYEEEE. The CDR3 has 19 residues. This chain's CDR3 is CASSLFFPGGSSYNSPLHF. DNA of the CDR3: TGTGCCAGCAGCTTGTTTTTTCCAGGGGGGAGCTCCTATAATTCACCCCTCCACTTT.

CDR3: CSVEGIQGRSSYEQYF. The CDR3 nucleotides are TGCAGCGTTGAGGGGATTCAGGGGCGCAGCTCCTACGAGCAGTACTTC. V usage is TRBV29-1 and J usage is TRBJ2-7, with TRBD1 as a possible D gene (6 bases). The CDR3 runs to 16 residues. Germline lookup yields CDR1 SQVTM and CDR2 ANQGSEA. Trimming removed 3 bases at V and 0 bases at J, with 18 bases between.

The CDR3 protein is CASSPGQRNTEAFF. For the CDR3, the DNA is TGTGCCAGCAGTCCGGGACAGAGGAACACTGAAGCTTTCTTT. The chain carries TRBV6-5 and TRBJ1-1; 7 bases fit TRBD1. The J segment lost 1 base and the V segment lost 5 bases, leaving 4 bases of the junction unmatched. The CDR3 sequence is 14 residues long. CDR1 MNHEY and CDR2 SVGAGI come from the germline V gene.

The rearrangement joins TRBV7-8 to TRBJ2-7; 10 bases match TRBD1. Germline lookup yields CDR1 SGHVS and CDR2 FQNEAQ. The CDR3 is 17 amino acids. Trimming removed 5 bases from V and 0 bases from J; junction bases left unmatched: 10. The CDR3 region is CASSPRQGAPLSYEQYF. CDR3 DNA: TGTGCCAGCAGCCCGAGACAGGGGGCCCCTCTCTCCTACGAGCAGTACTTC.